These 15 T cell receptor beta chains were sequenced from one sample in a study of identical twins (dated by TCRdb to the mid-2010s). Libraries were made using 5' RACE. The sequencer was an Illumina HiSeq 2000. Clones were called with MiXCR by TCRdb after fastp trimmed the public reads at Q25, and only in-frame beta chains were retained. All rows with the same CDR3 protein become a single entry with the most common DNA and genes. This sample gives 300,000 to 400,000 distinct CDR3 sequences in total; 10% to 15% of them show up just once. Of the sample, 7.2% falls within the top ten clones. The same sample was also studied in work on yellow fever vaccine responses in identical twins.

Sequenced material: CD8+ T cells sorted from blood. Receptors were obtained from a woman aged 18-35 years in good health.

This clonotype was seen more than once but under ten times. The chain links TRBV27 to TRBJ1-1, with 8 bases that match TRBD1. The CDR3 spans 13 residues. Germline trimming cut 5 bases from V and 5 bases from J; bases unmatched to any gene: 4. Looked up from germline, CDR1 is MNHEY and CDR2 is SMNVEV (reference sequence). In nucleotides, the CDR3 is TGTGCCAGCAGTGTTGGACAGGGAACTGAAGCTTTCTTT. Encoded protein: CASSVGQGTEAFF.

The CDR3 loop is CASRWVPNTEAFF. As DNA, the CDR3 is TGCGCCAGCAGATGGGTCCCGAACACTGAAGCTTTCTTT. The rearrangement uses TRBV4-1 and TRBJ1-1; D gene uncertain. Trimming took off 6 bases at V and 1 base at J, with 9 bases between the two ends. Looked up from germline, CDR1 is MGHRA and CDR2 is YSYEKL. The CDR3 has 13 residues.

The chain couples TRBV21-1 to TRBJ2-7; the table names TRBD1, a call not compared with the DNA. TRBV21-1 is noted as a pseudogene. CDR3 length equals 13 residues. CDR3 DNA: TGTGCCAGCAGCGGTCCTCCTCTCCCCCAGCAGTACTTC. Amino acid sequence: CASSGPPLPQQYF.

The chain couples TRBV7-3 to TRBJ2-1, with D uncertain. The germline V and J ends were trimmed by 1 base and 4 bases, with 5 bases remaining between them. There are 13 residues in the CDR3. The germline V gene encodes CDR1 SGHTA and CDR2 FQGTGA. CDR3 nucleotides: TGTGCCAGCAGCTTAAAAGAATACAATGAGCAGTTCTTC. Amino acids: CASSLKEYNEQFF. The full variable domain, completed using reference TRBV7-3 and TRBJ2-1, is GAGVSQTPSNKVTEKGKYVELRCDPISGHTALYWYRQSLGQGPEFLIYFQGTGAADDSGLPNDRFFAVRPEGSVSTLKIQRTERGDSAVYLCASSLKEYNEQFFGPGTRLTVL.

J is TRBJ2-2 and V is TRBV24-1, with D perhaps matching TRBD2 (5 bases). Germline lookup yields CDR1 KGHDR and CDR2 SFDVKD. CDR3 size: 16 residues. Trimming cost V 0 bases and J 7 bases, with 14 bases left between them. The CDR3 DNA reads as TGTGCCACCAGTGATTTGGGGCGACGAGAGGGCGGGGAGCTGTTTTTT. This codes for CATSDLGRREGGELFF.

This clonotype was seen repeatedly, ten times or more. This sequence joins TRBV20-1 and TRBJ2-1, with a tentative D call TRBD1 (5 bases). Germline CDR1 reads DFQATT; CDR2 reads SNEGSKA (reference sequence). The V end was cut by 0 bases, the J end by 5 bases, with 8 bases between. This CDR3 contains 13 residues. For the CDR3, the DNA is TGCAGTGCTAGAGATAGGGGCGACAATGAGCAGTTCTTC. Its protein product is CSARDRGDNEQFF.

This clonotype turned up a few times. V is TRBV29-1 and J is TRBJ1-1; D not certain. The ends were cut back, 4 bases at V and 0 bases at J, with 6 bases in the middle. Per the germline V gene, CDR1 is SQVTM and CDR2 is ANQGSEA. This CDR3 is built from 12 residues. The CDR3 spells CSVGQLNTEAFF. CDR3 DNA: TGCAGCGTTGGACAATTGAACACTGAAGCTTTCTTT. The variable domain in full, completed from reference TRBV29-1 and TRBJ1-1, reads SAVISQKPSRDICQRGTSLTIQCQVDSQVTMMFWYRQQPGQSLTLIATANQGSEATYESGFVIDKFPISRPNLTFSTLTVSNMSPEDSSIYLCSVGQLNTEAFFGQGTRLTVV.

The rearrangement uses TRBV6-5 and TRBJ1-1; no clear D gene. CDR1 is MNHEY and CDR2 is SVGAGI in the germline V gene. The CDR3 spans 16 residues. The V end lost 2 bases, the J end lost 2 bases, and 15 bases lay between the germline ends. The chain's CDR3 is CASSYAAGVLNTEAFF. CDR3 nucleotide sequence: TGTGCCAGCAGTTACGCTGCCGGGGTCCTAAACACTGAAGCTTTCTTT.

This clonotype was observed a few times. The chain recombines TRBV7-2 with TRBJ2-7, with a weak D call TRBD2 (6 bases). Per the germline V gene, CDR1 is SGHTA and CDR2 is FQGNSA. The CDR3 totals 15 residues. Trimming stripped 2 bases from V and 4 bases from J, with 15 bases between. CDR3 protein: CASSLTDWGEYEQYV. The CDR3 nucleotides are TGTGCCAGCAGCTTAACTGATTGGGGGGAGTACGAGCAGTACGTC.

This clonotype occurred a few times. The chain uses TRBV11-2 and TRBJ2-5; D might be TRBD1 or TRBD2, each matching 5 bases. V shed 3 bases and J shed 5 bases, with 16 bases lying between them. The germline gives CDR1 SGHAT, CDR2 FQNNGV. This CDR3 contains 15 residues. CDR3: CASSFYPTWGETQYF. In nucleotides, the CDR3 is TGTGCCAGCAGCTTTTACCCCACGTGGGGGGAGACCCAGTACTTC.

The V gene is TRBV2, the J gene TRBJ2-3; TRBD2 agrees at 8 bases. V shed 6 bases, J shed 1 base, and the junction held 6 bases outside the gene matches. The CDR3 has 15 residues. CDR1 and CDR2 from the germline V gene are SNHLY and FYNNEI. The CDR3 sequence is CASRQGLARTDTQYF. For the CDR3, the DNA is TGTGCCAGCAGACAAGGACTAGCACGCACAGATACGCAGTATTTT.

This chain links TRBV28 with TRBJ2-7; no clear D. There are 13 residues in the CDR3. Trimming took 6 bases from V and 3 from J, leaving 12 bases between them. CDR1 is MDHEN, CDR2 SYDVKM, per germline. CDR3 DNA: TGTGCCAGCAGCGAAATGGGCCTCTACGAGCAGTACGTC. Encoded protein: CASSEMGLYEQYV.

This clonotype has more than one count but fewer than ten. Written as DNA, the CDR3 is TGTGCTAGTGGTTTGCCCCAGGACGACGGCGAGCAGTACTTC. Its translation is CASGLPQDDGEQYF. The rearrangement links TRBV12-5 to TRBJ2-7, with D unclear. This CDR3 is built from 14 residues. The V end was cut by 2 bases, the J end by 6 bases, with 14 bases between. Germline assignment: CDR1 LGHNT and CDR2 FRNRAP.

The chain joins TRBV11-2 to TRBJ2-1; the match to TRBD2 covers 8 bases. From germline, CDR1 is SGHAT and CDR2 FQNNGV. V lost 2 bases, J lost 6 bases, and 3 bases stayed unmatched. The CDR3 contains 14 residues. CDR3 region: CASSLIRGGNEQFF. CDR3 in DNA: TGTGCCAGCAGCTTAATCCGGGGGGGCAATGAGCAGTTCTTC.

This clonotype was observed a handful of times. The CDR3 bases are TGTGCCAGCAGTGACTACTCCTACGAGCAGTACTTC. It is translated as CASSDYSYEQYF. The rearrangement joins TRBV28 to TRBJ2-7, with D perhaps matching TRBD2 (5 bases). The CDR3 is 12 residues long. Trimming took 5 bases from V and 0 from J, leaving 5 bases between them. From germline, CDR1 is MDHEN and CDR2 SYDVKM.